This T cell receptor (beta chain) was recorded in a study of blood T cell repertoires in COVID-19 (dated by TCRdb to the early 2020s). Background on the whole study: The collaborator samples originated in the United States, Italy and Spain and spanned the acute and convalescent phases of COVID-19. The sample metadata nearly always contained a de-identified subject ID, COVID-19 status, age in years and sex. The dataset comprised deeply sampled blood TCRbeta repertoires from subjects exposed to, actively infected with, or recovered from COVID-19. Where available, HLA class I and class II types were taken from metadata supplied by the sample provider and were not determined by assay-based typing. The prospective study material was composed of cDNA or gDNA derived from T cells, B-cell-depleted T cells, or PBMCs. The repertoires were released in a freely available public database intended as a resource for research on the immune response to SARS-CoV-2. The samples were drawn from two sources: the first 160 participants of the ongoing ImmuneRACE study, and over 1,000 subjects contributed by 6 global collaborators. General study outcomes and caveats: The quantity of clinical and demographic metadata differed by source and by participant and was supplied without curation.

Enrolling through a virtual design, the prospective study's participants ranged in age from roughly 18 to 95 years and lived across 24 United States geographic areas. To assign participants to cohorts, the prospective study relied on clinical history that participants themselves reported in a screening survey and a study questionnaire. For ImmuneRACE Cohort 3, a participant was defined as recovered based on two consecutive negative NP/OP PCR tests, clearance by a healthcare professional, or resolution of symptoms. In the prospective study, whole blood, serum and a nasopharyngeal or oropharyngeal swab were collected from each participant by mobile phlebotomists. Prospective study participants could optionally give additional blood draws and questionnaires over a roughly 2-month period. Before DNA extraction, blood samples from the prospective study were shipped at room temperature or frozen. The immunoSEQ Assay, a bias-controlled multiplex PCR, was used to amplify TCRbeta CDR3 regions from genomic DNA. Turning to the authors' computational methods: The number of nucleated cells in each sample was estimated from the amplification of reference gene primers within the assay. To quantify the absolute abundance of each unique TCRbeta CDR3 rearrangement, sequence reads were collapsed and filtered. Productive Simpson clonality was computed per sample as the square root of Simpson's diversity index over productive rearrangements. This immuneACCESS table, as held by TCRdb, lists in-frame sequences with V and J called but not all clones. Of the missing ones, under half trace to an unresolved V gene in checked studies; the others have no known cause. D and trimming come from the DNA, and the V and J calls and clone size come from that table. This sample holds 180,000 or so clones; roughly 85% were observed only once. The ten largest clones take up around 4.3% of the sample.

Deletion took 11 bases off V and 2 bases off J, with a span of 9 bases between the germline ends. The CDR3 contains 11 residues, cysteine and phenylalanine counted. Only the CDR3 region is kept as DNA, spanning 33 bases read in frame from base 1. The germline V gene (reference sequence) supplies CDR1 LNHDA and CDR2 SQIVND. A remark on this clone: The target of this receptor is not known. No clone much larger than this one lies a single base away; base qualities are absent.

In this chain, TRBV19 is recombined with TRBJ1-2, with an unclear D gene assignment. The source material was PBMCs or T cells enriched from blood (not recorded which). This sequence was found in a woman aged 50 to 65 who had recovered from COVID-19. CDR3 reads: CAARENYGYTF. At the DNA level, the sequence is TGTGCCGCGCGGGAGAACTATGGCTACACCTTC.